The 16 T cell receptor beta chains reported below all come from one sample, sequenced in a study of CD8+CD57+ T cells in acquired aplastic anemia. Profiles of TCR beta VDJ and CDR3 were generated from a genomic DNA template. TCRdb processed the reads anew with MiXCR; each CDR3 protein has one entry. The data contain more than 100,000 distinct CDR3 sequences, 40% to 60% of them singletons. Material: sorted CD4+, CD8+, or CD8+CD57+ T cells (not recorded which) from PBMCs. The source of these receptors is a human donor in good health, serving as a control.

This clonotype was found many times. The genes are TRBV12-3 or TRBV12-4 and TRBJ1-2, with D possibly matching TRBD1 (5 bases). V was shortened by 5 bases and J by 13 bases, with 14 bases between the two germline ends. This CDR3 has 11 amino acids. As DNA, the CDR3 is TGTGCCAGCAGTGTGGAGACAGCTGTCACCTTC. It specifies CASSVETAVTF.

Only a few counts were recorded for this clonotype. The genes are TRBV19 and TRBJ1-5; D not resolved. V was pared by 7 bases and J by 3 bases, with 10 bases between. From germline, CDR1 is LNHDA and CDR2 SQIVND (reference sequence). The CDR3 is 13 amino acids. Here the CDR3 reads CASTEAVNQPQHF. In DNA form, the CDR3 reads TGTGCCAGTACTGAGGCAGTCAATCAGCCCCAGCATTTT.

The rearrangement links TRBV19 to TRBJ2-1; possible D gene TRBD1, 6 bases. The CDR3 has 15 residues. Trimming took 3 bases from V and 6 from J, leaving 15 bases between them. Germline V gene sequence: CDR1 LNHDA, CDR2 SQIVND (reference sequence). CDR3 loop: CASSILITGSNEQFF. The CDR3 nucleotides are TGTGCCAGTAGTATCCTCATCACAGGGTCCAATGAGCAGTTCTTC.

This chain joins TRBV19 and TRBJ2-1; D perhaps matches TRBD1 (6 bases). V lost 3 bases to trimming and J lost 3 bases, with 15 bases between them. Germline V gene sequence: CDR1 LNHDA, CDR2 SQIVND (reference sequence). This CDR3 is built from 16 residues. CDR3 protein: CASSIAGTSGYNEQFF. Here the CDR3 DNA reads TGTGCCAGTAGTATCGCCGGGACAAGTGGCTACAATGAGCAGTTCTTC.

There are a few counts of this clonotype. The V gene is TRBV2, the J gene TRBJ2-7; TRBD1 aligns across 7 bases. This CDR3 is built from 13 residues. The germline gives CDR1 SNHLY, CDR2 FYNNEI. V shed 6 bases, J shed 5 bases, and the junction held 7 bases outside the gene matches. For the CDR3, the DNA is TGTGCCAGCAGCGCGTGGCAGGGGGACGAGCAGTACGTC. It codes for CASSAWQGDEQYV.

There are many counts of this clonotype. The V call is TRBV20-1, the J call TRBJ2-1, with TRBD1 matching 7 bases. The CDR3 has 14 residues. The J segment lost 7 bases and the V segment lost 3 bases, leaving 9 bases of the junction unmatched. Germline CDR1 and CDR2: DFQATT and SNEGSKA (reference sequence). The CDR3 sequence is CSARPGTDLNEQFF. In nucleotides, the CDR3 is TGCAGTGCTAGGCCCGGGACAGACCTTAATGAGCAGTTCTTC.

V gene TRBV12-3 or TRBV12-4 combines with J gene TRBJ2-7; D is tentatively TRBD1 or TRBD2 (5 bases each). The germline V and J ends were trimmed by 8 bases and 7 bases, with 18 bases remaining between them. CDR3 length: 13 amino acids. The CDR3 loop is CASGGGAGLEQYF. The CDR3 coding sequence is TGTGCCAGCGGGGGTGGGGCAGGCCTTGAGCAGTACTTC.

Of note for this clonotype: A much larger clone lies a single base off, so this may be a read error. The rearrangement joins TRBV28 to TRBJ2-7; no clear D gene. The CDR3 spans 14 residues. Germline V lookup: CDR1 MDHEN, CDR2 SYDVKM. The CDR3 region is CASSSELYSYEQCF. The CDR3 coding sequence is TGTGCCAGCAGTTCGGAATTATACTCCTACGAGCAGTGCTTC.

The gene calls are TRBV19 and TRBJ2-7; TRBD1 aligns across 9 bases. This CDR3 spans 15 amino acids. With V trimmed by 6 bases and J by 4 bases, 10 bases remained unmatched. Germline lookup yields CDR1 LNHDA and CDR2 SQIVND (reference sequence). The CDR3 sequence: CASRQTQGAGYEQYF. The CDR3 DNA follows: TGTGCCAGTAGACAGACACAGGGGGCCGGGTACGAGCAGTACTTC. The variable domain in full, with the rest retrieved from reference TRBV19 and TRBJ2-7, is DGGITQSPKYLFRKEGQNVTLSCEQNLNHDAMYWYRQDPGQGLRLIYYSQIVNDFQKGDIAEGYSVSREKKESFPLTVTSAQKNPTAFYLCASRQTQGAGYEQYFGPGTRLTVT.

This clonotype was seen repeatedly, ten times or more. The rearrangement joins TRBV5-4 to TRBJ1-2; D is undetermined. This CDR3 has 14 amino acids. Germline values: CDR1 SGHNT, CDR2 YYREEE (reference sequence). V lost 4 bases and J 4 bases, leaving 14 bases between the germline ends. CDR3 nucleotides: TGTGCCAGCAGCCCCCTCGATCCGTTCTATGGCTACACCTTC. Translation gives CASSPLDPFYGYTF.

The CDR3 here is CASSSLDTANYGYTF. The CDR3 DNA reads as TGTGCCAGCAGCTCACTGGACACTGCTAACTATGGCTACACCTTC. The chain combines TRBV7-9 with TRBJ1-2; the D gene is possibly TRBD1 (5 bases). Germline loops: CDR1 SEHNR, CDR2 FQNEAQ (reference sequence). Trimming removed 4 bases from V and 0 bases from J, with 12 bases in between. The CDR3 extends over 15 amino acids.

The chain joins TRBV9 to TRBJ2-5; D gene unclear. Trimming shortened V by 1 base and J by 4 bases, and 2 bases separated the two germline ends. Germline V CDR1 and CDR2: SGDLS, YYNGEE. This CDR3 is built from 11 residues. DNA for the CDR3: TGTGCCAGCAGCGTAAGAGAGACCCAGTACTTC. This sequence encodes CASSVRETQYF.

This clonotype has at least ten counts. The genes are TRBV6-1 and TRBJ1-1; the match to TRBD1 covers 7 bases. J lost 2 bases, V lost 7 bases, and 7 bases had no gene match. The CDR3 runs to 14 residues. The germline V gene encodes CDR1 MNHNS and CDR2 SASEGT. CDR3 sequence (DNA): TGTGCCAGCATGCTAGGGGGCCCTAACACTGAAGCTTTCTTT. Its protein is CASMLGGPNTEAFF.

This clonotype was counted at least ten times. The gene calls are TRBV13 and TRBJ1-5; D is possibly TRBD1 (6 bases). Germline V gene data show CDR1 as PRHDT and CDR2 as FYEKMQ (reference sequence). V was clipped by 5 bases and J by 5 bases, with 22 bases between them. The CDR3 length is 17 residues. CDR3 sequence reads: CASSVRPGTRGDQPQHF. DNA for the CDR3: TGTGCCAGCAGCGTTCGACCCGGGACAAGGGGGGATCAGCCCCAGCATTTT.

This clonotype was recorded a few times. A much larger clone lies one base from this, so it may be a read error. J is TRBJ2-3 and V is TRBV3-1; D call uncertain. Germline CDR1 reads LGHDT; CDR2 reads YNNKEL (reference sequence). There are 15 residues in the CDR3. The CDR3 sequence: CASSPTGTSTDTPYF. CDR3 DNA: TGTGCCAGCAGCCCCACGGGCACCAGCACAGATACGCCGTATTTT.

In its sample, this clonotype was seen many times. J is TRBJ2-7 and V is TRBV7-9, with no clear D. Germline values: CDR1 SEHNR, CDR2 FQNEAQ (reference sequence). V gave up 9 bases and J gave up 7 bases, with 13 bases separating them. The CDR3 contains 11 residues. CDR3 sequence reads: CASVGFEEQYF. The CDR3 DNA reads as TGTGCCAGTGTCGGTTTTGAGGAGCAGTACTTC.